This TCR beta chain was recovered during a study of radiation and T cells in renal cell carcinoma. Germline V lookup: CDR1 LGHNA, CDR2 YSLEER. V trimming: 1 base; J trimming: 6 bases; junction bases outside the gene matches: 2. The CDR3 totals 15 residues. This sample's time point: blood 4 weeks post-SBRT, at nephrectomy. Indicated treatment: 15 Gy SBRT to primary tumor, nephrectomy 4 weeks later. The repertoire was sequenced with immunoSEQ multiplex PCR; TCRdb's copy has only in-frame clones and lacks some. The sample includes 140,000 or so clones, about 86% seen only once; the top ten take roughly 17%. As to this clone: The antigen is unknown.

The study, taken as a whole, reports: Top tumor clonotypes rose in blood 2 weeks post-radiation, then contracted.

The sequence was obtained from a woman aged 45-60 years with renal cell carcinoma. This chain joins TRBV4-3 and TRBJ2-3, with 12 nucleotides matching TRBD2. Sequenced here: blood, sampled from a patient whose treatment included radiotherapy and nephrectomy. For the CDR3, the DNA is TGCGCCAGCAGCCAAGCGACTAGCGGGAGTGATACGCAGTATTTT. Translation: CASSQATSGSDTQYF.